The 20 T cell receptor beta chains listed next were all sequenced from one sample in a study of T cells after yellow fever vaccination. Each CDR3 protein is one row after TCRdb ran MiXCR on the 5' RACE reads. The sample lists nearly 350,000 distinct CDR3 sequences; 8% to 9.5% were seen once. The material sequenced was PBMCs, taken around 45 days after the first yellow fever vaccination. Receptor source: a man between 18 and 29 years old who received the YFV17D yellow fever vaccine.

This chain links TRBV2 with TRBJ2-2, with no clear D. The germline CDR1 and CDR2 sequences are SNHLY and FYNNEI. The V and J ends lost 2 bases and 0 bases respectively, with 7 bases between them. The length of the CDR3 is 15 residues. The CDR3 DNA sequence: TGTGCCAGCAGTGAATATACCCCGAACACCGGGGAGCTGTTTTTT. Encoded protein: CASSEYTPNTGELFF.

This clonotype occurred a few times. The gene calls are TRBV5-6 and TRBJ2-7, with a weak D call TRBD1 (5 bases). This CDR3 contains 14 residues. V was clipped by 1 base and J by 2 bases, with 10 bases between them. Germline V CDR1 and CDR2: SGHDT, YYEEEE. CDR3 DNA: TGTGCCAGCAGCTTGTACAAAGGGGCCTACGAGCAGTACTTC. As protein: CASSLYKGAYEQYF. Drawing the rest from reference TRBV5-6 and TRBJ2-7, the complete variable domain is DAGVTQSPTHLIKTRGQQVTLRCSPKSGHDTVSWYQQALGQGPQFIFQYYEEEERQRGNFPDRFSGHQFPNYSSELNVNALLLGDSALYLCASSLYKGAYEQYFGPGTRLTVT.

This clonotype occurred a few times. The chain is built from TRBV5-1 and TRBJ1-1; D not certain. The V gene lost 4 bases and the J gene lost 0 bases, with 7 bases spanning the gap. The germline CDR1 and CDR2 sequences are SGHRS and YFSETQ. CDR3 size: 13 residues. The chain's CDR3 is CASSTNMNTEAFF. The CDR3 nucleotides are TGCGCCAGCAGCACGAACATGAACACTGAAGCTTTCTTT.

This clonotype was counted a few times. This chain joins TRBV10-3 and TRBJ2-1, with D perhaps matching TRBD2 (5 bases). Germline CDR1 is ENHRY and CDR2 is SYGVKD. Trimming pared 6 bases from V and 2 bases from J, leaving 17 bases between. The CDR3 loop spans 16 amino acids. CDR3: CAIRVKGERTYNEQFF. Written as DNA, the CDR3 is TGTGCCATCAGAGTTAAGGGAGAGAGGACCTACAATGAGCAGTTCTTC.

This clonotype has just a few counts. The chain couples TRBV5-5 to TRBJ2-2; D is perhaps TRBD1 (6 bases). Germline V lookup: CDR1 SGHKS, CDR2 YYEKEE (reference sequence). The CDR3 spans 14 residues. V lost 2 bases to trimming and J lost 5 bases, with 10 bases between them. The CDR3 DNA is TGTGCCAGCAGCTTATGGACAGATACCGGGGAGCTGTTTTTT. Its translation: CASSLWTDTGELFF.

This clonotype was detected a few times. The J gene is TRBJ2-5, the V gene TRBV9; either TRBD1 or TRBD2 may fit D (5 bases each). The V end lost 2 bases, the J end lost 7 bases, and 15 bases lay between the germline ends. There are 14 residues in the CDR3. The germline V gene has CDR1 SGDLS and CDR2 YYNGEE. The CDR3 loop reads CASSVGTGRGTQYF. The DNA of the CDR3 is TGTGCCAGCAGCGTGGGGACCGGACGGGGGACCCAGTACTTC.

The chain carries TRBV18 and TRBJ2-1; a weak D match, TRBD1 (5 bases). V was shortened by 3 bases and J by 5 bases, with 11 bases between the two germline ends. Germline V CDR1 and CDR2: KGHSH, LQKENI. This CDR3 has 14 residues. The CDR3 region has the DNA TGTGCCAGCTCACCCCAGGGAAGCCACAATGAGCAGTTCTTC. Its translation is CASSPQGSHNEQFF.

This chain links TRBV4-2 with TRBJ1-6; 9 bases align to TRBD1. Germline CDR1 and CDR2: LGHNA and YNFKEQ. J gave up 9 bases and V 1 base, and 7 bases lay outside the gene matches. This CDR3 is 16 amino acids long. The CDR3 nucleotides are TGTGCCAGCAGCCAAGCCAACGGACAGGGGTCTTCACCCCTCCACTTT. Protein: CASSQANGQGSSPLHF.

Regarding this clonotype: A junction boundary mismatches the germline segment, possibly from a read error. The CDR3: CASSSLTETQNF. The CDR3 nucleotides are TGTGCCAGCAGCTCCCTCACCGAGACCCAGAACTTC. The chain recombines TRBV7-2 with TRBJ2-5, with no clear D. Germline V gene lookup returns CDR1 SGHTA and CDR2 FQGNSA. The CDR3 has 12 residues.

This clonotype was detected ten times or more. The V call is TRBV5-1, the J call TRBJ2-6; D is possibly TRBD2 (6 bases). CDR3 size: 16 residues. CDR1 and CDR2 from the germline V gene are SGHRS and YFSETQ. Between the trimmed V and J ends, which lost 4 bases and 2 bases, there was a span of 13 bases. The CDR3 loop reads CASSTTSGAGANVLTF. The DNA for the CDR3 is TGCGCCAGCAGCACCACCTCGGGGGCTGGGGCCAACGTCCTGACTTTC.

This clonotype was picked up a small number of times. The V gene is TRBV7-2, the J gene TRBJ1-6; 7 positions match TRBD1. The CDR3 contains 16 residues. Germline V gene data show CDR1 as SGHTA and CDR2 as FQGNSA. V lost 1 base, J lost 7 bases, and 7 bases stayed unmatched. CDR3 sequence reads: CASSLVETGSNSPLHF. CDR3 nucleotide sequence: TGTGCCAGCAGCTTAGTCGAGACAGGGTCGAATTCACCCCTCCACTTT.

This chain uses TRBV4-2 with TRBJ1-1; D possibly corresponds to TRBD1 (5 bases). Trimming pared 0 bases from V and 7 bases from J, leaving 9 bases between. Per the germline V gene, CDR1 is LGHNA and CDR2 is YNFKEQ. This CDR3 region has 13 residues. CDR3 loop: CASSQDRGSEAFF. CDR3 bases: TGTGCCAGCAGCCAAGATCGGGGCAGTGAAGCTTTCTTT.

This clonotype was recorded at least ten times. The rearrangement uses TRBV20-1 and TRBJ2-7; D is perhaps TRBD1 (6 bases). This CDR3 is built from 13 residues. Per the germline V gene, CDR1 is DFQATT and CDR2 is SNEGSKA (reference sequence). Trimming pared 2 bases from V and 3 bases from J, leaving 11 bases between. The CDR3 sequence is CSARPGTHYEQYV. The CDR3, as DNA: TGCAGTGCTAGACCCGGGACACACTACGAGCAGTACGTC.

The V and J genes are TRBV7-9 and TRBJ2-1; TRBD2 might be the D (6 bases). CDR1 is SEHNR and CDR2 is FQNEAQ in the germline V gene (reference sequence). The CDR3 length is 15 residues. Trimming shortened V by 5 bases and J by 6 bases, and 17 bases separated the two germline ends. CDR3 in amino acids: CASSIALARPNEQFF. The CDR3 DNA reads TGTGCCAGCAGCATCGCCCTAGCGCGCCCCAATGAGCAGTTCTTC.

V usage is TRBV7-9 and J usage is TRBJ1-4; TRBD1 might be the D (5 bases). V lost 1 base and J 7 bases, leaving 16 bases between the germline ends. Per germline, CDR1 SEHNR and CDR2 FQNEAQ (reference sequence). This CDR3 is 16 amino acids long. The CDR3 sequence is CASSLVRGARSEKLFF. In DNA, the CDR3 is TGTGCCAGCAGCTTAGTAAGAGGGGCGAGGAGTGAAAAACTGTTTTTT.

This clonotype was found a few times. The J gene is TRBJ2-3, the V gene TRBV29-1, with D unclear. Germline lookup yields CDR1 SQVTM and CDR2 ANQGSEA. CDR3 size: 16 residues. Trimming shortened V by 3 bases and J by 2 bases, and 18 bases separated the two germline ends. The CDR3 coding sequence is TGCAGCGTTGATGTGTCCCCTCCCCACCTCACAGATACGCAGTATTTT. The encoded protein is CSVDVSPPHLTDTQYF.

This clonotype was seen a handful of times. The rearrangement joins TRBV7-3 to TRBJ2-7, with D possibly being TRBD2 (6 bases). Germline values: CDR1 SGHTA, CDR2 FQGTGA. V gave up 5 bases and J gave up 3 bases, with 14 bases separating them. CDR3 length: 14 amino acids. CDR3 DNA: TGTGCCAGCAGCCTAGAAGCGGGCCGCTACGAGCAGTACTTC. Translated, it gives CASSLEAGRYEQYF.

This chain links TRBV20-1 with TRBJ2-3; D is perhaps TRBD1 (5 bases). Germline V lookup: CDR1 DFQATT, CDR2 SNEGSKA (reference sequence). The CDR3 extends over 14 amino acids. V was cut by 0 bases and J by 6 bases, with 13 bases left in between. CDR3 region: CSARDRRGLDTQYF. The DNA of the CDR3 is TGCAGTGCTAGAGATCGTAGGGGCCTGGATACGCAGTATTTT.

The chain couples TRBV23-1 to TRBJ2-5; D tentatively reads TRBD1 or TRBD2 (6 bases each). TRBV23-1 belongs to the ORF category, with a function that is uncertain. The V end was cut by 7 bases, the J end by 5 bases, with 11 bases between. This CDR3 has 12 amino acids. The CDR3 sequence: CASTQGGETQYF. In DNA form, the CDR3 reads TGCGCCAGCACCCAAGGGGGGGAGACCCAGTACTTC.

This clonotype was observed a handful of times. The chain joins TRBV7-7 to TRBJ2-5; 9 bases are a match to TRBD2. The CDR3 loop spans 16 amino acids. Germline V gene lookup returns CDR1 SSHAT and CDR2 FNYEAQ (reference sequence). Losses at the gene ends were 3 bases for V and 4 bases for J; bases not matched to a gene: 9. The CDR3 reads CASSLRSGGIPETQYF. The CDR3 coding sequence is TGTGCCAGCAGCTTGCGGAGCGGGGGGATCCCAGAGACCCAGTACTTC.